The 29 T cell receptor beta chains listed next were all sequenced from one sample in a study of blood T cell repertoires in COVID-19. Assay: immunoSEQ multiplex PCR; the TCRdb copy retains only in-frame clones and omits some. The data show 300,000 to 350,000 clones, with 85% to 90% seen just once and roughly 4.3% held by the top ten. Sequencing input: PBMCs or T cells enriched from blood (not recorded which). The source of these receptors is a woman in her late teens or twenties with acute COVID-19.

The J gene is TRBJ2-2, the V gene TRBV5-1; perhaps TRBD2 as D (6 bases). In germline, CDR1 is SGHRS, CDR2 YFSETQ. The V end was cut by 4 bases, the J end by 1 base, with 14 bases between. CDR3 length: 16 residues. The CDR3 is CASSRPGAGNTGELFF. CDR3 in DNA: TGCGCCAGCAGCCGTCCCGGAGCGGGGAACACCGGGGAGCTGTTTTTT.

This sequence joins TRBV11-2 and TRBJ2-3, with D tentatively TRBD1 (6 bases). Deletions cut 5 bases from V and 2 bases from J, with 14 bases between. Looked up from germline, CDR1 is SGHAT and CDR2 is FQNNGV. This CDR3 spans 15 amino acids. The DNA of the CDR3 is TGTGCCAGCAGCCAACAACAGGGTATCACAGATACGCAGTATTTT. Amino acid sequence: CASSQQQGITDTQYF.

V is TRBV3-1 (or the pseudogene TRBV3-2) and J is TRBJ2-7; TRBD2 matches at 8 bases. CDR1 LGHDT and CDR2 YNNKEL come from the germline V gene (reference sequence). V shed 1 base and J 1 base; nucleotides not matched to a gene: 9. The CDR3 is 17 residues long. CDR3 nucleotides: TGTGCCAGCAGCCAAGCCCCACTAGCGGTCCTTTCCTACGAGCAGTACTTC. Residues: CASSQAPLAVLSYEQYF.

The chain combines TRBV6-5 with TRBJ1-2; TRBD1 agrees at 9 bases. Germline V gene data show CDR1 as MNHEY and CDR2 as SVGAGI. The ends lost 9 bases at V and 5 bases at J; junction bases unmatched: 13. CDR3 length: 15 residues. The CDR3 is CASAPGTGLDYGYTF. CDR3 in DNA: TGTGCCAGTGCCCCCGGGACAGGGCTTGATTATGGCTACACCTTC.

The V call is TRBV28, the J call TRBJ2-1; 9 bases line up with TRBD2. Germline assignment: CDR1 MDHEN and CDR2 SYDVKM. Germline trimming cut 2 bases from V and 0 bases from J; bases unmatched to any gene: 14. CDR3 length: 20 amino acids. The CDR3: CASSLGSGLAYRRSYNEQFF. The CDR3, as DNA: TGTGCCAGCAGTTTAGGGTCGGGACTAGCTTACCGTCGCTCCTACAATGAGCAGTTCTTC.

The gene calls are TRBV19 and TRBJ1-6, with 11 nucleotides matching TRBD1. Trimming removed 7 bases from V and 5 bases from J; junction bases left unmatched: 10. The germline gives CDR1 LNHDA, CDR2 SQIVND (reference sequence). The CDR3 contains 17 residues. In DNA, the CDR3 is TGTGCCAGTACGAAGGACAGGGGGCGACTCAATAATTCACCCCTCCACTTT. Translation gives CASTKDRGRLNNSPLHF.

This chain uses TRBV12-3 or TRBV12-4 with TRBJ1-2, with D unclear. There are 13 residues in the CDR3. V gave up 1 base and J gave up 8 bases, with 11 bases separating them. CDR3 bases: TGTGCCAGCAGTTTAGGTTACAGTGAAGGCTACACCTTC. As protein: CASSLGYSEGYTF.

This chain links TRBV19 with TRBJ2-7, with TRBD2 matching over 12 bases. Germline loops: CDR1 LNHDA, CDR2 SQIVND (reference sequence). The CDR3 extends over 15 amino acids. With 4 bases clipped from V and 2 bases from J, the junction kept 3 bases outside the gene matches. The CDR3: CASSRGLAGAYEQYF. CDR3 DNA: TGTGCCAGTAGTAGGGGACTAGCGGGCGCCTACGAGCAGTACTTC. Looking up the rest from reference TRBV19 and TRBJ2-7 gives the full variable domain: DGGITQSPKYLFRKEGQNVTLSCEQNLNHDAMYWYRQDPGQGLRLIYYSQIVNDFQKGDIAEGYSVSREKKESFPLTVTSAQKNPTAFYLCASSRGLAGAYEQYFGPGTRLTVT.

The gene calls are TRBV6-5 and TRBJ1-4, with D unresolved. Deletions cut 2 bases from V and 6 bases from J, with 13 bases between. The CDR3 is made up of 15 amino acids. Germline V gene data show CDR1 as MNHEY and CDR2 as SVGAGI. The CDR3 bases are TGTGCCAGCAGTTACCGAGGGAGTCCTGATGAAAAACTGTTTTTT. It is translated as CASSYRGSPDEKLFF.

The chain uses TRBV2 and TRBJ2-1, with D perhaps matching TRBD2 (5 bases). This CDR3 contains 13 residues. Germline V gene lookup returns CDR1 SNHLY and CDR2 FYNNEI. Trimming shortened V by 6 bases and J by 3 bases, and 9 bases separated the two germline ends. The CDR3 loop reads CASSGIFYNEQFF. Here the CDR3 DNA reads TGTGCCAGCAGCGGGATCTTCTACAATGAGCAGTTCTTC. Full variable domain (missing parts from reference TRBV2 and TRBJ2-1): EPEVTQTPSHQVTQMGQEVILRCVPISNHLYFYWYRQILGQKVEFLVSFYNNEISEKSEIFDDQFSVERPDGSNFTLKIRSTKLEDSAMYFCASSGIFYNEQFFGPGTRLTVL.

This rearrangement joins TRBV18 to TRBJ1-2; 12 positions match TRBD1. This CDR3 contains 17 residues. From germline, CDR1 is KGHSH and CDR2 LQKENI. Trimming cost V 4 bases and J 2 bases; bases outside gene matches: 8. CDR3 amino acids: CASSLSGTGGKNYGYTF. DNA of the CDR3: TGTGCCAGCTCACTCTCCGGGACAGGGGGCAAAAACTATGGCTACACCTTC.

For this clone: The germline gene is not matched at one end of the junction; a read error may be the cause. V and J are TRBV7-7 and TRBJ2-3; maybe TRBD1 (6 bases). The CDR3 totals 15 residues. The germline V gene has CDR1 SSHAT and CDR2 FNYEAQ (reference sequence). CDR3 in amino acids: CASSPLQGKTDTQYF. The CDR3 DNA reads TGTGCTAGCAGCCCCCTACAGGGCAAAACAGATACGCAGTATTTT.

The CDR3 nucleotides read TGTGCCAGCAGTTACGAACAGGGGGCAACGGGGGCTTTCTTT. The encoded protein is CASSYEQGATGAFF. The rearrangement joins TRBV6-6 to TRBJ1-1; 9 positions agree with TRBD1. CDR1 and CDR2 from the germline V gene are MNHNY and SVGAGI (reference sequence). After removal of 2 bases from V and 11 bases from J, the junction contained 9 bases not matched to a gene. The CDR3 loop spans 14 amino acids.

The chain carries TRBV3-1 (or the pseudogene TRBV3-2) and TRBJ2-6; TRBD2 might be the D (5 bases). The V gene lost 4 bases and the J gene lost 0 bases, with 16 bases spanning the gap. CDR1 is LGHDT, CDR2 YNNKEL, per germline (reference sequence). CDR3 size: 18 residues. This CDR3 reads CASSLFGGTVSGANVLTF. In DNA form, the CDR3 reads TGTGCCAGCAGCCTTTTCGGAGGAACGGTCTCTGGGGCCAACGTCCTGACTTTC.

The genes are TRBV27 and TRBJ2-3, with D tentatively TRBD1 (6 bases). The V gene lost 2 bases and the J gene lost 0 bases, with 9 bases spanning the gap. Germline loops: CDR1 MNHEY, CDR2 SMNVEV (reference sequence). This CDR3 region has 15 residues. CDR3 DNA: TGTGCCAGCAGTTTAGACAGGTCTAGCACAGATACGCAGTATTTT. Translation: CASSLDRSSTDTQYF.

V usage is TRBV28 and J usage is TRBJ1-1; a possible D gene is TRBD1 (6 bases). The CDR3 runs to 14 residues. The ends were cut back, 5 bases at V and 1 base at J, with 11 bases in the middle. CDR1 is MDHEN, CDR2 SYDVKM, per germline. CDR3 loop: CASSPGHKNTEAFF. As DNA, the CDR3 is TGTGCCAGCAGTCCGGGACACAAGAACACTGAAGCTTTCTTT.

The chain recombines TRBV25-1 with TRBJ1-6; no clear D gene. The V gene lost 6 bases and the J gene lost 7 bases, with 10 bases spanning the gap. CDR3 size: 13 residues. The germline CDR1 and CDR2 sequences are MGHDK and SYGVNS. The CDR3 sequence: CASSREPNSPLHF. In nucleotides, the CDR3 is TGTGCCAGCAGCCGGGAGCCGAATTCACCCCTCCACTTT.

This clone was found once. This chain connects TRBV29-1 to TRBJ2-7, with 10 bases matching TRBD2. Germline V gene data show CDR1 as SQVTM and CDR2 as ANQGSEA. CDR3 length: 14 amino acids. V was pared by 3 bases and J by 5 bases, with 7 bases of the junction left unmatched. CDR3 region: CSVEASGSSNEQYF. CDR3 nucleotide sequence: TGCAGCGTTGAGGCTAGCGGGAGTTCCAACGAGCAGTACTTC.

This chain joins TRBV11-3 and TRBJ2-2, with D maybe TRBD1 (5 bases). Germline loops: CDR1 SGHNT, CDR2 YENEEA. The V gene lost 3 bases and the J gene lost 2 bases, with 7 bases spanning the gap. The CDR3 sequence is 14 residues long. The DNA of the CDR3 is TGTGCCAGCAGCTTCGACAGAAACACCGGGGAGCTGTTTTTT. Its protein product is CASSFDRNTGELFF.

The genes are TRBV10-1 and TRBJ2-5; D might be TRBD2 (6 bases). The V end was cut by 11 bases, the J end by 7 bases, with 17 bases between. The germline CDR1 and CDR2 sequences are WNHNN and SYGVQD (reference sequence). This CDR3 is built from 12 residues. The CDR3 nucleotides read TGCGCCCCCTCCGGGGGAGAGGTGACCCAGTACTTC. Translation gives CAPSGGEVTQYF.

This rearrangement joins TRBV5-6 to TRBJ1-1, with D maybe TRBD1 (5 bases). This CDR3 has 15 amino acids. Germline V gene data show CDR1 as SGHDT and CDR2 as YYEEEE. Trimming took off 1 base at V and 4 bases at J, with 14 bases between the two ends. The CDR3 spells CASSLSAGIGTEAFF. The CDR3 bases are TGTGCCAGCAGCTTGTCCGCAGGGATCGGCACTGAAGCTTTCTTT.

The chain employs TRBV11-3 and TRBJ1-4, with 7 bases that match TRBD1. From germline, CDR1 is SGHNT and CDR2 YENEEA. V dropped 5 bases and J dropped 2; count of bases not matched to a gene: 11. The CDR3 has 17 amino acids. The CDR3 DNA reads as TGTGCCAGCAGCCCGGACAGGAGGTCTGCTACTAATGAAAAACTGTTTTTT. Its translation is CASSPDRRSATNEKLFF. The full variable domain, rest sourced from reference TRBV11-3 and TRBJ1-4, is EAGVVQSPRYKIIEKKQPVAFWCNPISGHNTLYWYLQNLGQGPELLIRYENEEAVDDSQLPKDRFSAERLKGVDSTLKIQPAELGDSAVYLCASSPDRRSATNEKLFFGSGTQLSVL.

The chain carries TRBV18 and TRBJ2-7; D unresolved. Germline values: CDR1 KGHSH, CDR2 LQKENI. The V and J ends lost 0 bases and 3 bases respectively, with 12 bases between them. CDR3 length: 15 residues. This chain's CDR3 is CASSPPSSFRYEQYF. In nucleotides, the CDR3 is TGTGCCAGCTCACCACCTTCCTCTTTCCGCTACGAGCAGTACTTC.

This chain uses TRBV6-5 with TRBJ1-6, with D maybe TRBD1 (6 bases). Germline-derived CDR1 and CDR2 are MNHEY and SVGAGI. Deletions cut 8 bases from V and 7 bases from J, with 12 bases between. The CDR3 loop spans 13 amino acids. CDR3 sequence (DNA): TGTGCCAGCCTCAGGGGCTCGAATTCACCCCTCCACTTT. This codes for CASLRGSNSPLHF.

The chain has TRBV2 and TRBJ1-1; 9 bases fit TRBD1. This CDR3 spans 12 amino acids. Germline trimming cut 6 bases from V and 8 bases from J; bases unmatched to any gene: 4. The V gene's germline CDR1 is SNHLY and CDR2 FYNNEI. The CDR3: CASRQGAREAFF. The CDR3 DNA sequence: TGTGCCAGCAGACAGGGGGCAAGAGAAGCTTTCTTT.

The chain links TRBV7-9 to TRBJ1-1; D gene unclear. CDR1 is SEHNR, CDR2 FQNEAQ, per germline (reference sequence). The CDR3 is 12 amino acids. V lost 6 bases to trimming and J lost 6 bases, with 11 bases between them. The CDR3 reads CASSRRGPEAFF. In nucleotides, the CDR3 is TGTGCCAGCAGTAGAAGAGGGCCTGAAGCTTTCTTT.

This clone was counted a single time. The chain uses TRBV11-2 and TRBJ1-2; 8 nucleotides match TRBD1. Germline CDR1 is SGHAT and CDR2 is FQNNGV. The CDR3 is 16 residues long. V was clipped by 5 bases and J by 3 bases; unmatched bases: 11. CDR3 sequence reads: CASSPIARGRDYGYTF. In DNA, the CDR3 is TGTGCCAGCAGCCCGATAGCCAGGGGGCGCGACTATGGCTACACCTTC.

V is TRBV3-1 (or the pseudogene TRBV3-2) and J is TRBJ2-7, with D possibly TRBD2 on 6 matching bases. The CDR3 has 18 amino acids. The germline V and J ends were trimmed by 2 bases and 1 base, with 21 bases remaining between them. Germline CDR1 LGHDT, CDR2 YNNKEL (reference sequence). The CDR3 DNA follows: TGTGCCAGCAGCCAATCAGAGGATTCGGGAGTAGCGTCCTACGAGCAGTACTTC. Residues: CASSQSEDSGVASYEQYF.

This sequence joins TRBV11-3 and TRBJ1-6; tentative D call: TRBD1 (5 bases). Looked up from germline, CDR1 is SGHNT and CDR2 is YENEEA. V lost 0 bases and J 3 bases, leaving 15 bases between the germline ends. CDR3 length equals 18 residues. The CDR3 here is CASSLDAGPLFYNSPLHF. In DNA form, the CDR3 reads TGTGCCAGCAGCTTAGATGCAGGGCCGCTCTTCTATAATTCACCCCTCCACTTT.